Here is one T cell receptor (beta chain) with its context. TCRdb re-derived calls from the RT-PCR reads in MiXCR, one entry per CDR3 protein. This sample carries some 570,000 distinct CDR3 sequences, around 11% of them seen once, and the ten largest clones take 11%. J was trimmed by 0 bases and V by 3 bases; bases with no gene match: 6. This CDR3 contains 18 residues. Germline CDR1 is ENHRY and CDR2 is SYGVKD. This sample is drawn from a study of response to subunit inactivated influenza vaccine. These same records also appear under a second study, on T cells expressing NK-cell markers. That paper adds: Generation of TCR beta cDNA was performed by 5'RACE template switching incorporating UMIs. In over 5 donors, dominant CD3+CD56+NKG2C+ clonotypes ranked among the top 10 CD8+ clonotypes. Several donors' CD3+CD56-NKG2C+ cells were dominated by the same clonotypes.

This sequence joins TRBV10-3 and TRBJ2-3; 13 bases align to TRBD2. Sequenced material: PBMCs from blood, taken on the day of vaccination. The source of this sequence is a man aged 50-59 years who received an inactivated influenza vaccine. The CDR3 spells CAISDPGLAGTSTDTQYF. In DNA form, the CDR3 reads TGTGCCATCAGTGACCCGGGACTAGCGGGGACTAGCACAGATACGCAGTATTTT.